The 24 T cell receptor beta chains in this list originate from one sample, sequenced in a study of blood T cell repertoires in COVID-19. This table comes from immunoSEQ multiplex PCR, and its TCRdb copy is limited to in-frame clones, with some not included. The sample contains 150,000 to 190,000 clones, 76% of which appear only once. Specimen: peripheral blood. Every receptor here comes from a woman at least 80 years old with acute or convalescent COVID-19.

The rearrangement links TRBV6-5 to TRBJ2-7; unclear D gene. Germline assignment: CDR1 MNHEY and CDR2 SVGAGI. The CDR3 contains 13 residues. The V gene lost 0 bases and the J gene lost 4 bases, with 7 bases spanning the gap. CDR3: CASSYSRIYEQYF. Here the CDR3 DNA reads TGTGCCAGCAGTTACTCGCGGATTTACGAGCAGTACTTC.

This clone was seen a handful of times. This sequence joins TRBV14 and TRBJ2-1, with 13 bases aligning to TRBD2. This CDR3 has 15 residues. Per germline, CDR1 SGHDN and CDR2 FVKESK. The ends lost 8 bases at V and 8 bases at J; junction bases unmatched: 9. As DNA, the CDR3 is TGTGCCAGCCACCCACTAGCGGGAGGGCGCCATGAGCAGTTCTTC. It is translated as CASHPLAGGRHEQFF. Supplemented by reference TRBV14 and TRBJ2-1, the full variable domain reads EAGVTQFPSHSVIEKGQTVTLRCDPISGHDNLYWYRRVMGKEIKFLLHFVKESKQDESGMPNNRFLAERTGGTYSTLKVQPAELEDSGVYFCASHPLAGGRHEQFFGPGTRLTVL.

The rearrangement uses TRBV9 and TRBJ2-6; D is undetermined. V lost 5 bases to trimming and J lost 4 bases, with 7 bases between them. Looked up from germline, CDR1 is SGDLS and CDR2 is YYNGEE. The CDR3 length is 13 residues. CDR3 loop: CASSLLGANVLTF. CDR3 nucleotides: TGTGCCAGCAGTCTTCTAGGGGCCAACGTCCTGACTTTC.

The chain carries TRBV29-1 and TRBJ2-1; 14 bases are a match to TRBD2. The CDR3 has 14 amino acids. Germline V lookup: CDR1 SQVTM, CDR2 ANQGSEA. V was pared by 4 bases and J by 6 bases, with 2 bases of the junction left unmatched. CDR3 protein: CSVGLAGGPNEQFF. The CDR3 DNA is TGCAGCGTTGGACTAGCGGGGGGGCCCAATGAGCAGTTCTTC.

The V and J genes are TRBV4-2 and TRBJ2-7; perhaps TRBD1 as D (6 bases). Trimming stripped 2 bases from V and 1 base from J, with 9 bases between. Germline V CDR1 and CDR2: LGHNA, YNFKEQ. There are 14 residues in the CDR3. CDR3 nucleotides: TGTGCCAGCAGCCAATACGGACAGTCCTACGAGCAGTACTTC. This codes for CASSQYGQSYEQYF.

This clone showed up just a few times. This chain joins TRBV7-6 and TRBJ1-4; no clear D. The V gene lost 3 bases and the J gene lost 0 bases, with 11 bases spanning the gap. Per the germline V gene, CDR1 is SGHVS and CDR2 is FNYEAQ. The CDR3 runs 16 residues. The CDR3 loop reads CASSFGGAATNEKLFF. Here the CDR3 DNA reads TGTGCCAGCAGCTTTGGAGGTGCAGCAACTAATGAAAAACTGTTTTTT.

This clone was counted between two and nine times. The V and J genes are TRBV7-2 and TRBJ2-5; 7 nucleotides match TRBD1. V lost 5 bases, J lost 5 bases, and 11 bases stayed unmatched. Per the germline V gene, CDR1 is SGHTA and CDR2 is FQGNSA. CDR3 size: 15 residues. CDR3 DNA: TGTGCCAGCAGCCTAGGGACAGACGGCGAGGAGACCCAGTACTTC. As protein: CASSLGTDGEETQYF.

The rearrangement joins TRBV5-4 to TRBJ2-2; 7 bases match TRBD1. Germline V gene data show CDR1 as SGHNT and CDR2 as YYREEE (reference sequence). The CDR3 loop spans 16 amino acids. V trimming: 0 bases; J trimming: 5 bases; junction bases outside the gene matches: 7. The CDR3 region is CASSLDQLQGTGELFF. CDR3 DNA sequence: TGTGCCAGCAGCTTGGACCAACTACAGGGGACCGGGGAGCTGTTTTTT.

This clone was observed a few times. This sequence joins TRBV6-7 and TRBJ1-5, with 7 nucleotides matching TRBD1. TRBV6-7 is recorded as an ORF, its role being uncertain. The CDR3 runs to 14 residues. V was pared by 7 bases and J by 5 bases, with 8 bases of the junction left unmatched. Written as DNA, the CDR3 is TGTGCCAGCACCACCCTGGGGACAGATCAGCCCCAGCATTTT. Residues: CASTTLGTDQPQHF.

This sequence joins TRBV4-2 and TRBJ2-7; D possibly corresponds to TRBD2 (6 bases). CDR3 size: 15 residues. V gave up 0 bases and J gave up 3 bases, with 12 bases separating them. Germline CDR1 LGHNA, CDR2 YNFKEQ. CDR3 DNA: TGTGCCAGCAGCCAAGAAAAGGGAGGTGGCTACGAGCAGTACTTC. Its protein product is CASSQEKGGGYEQYF.

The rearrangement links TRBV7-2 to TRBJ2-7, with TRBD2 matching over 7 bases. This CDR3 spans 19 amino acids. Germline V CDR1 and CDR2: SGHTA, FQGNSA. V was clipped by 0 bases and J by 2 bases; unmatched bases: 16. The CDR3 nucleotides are TGTGCCAGCAGCTTAGCTGGGGTGTGGGGCGGGGGTTCCACCTACGAGCAGTACTTC. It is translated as CASSLAGVWGGGSTYEQYF.

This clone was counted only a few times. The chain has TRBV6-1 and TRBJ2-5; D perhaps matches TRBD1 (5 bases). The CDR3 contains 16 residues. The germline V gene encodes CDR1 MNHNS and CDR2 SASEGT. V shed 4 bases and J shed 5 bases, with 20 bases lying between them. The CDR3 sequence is CASSAGIQASGETQYF. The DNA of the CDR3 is TGTGCCAGCAGTGCCGGAATACAGGCCTCCGGGGAGACCCAGTACTTC.

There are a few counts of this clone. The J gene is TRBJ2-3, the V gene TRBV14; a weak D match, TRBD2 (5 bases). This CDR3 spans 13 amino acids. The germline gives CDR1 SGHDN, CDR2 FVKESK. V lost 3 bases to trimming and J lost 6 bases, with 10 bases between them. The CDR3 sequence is CASSQNTGDTQYF. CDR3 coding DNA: TGTGCCAGCAGCCAGAATACGGGGGATACGCAGTATTTT.

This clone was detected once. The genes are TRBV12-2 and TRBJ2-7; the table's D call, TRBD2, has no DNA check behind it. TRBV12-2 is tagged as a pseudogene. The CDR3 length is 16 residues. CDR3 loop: CASRYGTSGSGYEQYF. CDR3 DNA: TGTGCAAGTCGCTACGGGACTAGCGGGAGTGGGTACGAGCAGTACTTC.

CDR3 in amino acids: CASSLATGTDTIYF. The CDR3 nucleotides are TGTGCCAGCAGCTTAGCAACGGGTACGGACACCATATATTTT. The gene calls are TRBV7-2 and TRBJ1-3; D is unresolved. The ends were cut back, 0 bases at V and 8 bases at J, with 11 bases in the middle. The CDR3 extends over 14 amino acids. CDR1 is SGHTA and CDR2 is FQGNSA in the germline V gene.

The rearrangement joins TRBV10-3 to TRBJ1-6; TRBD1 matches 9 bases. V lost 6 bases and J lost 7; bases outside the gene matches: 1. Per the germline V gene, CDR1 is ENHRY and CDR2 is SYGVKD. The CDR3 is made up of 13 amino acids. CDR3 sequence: CAIRGQGNSPLHF. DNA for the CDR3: TGTGCCATCAGGGGACAGGGAAATTCACCCCTCCACTTT.

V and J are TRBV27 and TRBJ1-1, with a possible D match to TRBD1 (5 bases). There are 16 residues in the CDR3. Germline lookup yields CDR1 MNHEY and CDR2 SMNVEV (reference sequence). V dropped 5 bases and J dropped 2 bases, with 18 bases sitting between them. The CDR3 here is CASSTRPGGGNTEAFF. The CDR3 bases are TGTGCCAGCAGTACACGTCCGGGGGGGGGAAACACTGAAGCTTTCTTT.

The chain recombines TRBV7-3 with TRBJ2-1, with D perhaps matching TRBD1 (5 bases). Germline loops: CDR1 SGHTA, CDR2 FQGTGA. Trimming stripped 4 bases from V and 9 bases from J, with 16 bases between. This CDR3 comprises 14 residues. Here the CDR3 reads CASSSESSGAEQFF. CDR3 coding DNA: TGTGCCAGCAGCTCAGAGAGCAGTGGGGCTGAGCAGTTCTTC.

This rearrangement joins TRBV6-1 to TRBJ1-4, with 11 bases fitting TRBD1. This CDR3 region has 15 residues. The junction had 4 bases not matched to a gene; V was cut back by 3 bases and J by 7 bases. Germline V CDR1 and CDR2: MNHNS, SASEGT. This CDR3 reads CASSDPGQGVEKLFF. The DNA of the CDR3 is TGTGCCAGCAGTGACCCGGGACAGGGGGTTGAAAAACTGTTTTTT.

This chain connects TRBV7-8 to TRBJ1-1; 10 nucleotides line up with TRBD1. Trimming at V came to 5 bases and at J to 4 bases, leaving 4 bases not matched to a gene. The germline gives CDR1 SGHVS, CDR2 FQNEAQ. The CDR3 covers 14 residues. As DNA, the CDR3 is TGTGCCAGCAGCATCCGGGACAGGGGCACTGAAGCTTTCTTT. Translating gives CASSIRDRGTEAFF.

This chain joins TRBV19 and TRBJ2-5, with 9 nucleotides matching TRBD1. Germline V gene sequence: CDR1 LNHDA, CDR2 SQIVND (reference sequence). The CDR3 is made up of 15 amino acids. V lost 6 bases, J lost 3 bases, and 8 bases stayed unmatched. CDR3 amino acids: CASRLRDRVEETQYF. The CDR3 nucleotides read TGTGCCAGTAGGCTCCGGGACAGGGTAGAAGAGACCCAGTACTTC.

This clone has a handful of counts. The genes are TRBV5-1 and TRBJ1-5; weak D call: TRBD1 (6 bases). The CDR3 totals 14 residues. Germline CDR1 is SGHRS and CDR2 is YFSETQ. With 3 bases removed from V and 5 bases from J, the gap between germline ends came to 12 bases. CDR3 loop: CASSSLGGDQPQHF. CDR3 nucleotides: TGCGCCAGCAGCTCCTTAGGGGGGGATCAGCCCCAGCATTTT.

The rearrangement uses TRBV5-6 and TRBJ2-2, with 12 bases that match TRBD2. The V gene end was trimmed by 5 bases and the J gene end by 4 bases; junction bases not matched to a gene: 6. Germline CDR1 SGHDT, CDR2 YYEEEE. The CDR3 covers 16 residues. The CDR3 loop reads CASSELAGGPTGELFF. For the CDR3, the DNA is TGTGCCAGCAGTGAACTAGCGGGGGGACCCACCGGGGAGCTGTTTTTT.

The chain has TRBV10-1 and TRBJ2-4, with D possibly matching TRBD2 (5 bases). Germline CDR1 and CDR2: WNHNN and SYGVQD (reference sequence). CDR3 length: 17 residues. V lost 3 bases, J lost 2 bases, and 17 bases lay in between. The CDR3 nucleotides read TGCGCCAGCAGTGAATCCCAAGTTCAGACTACCAAAAACATTCAGTACTTC. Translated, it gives CASSESQVQTTKNIQYF.